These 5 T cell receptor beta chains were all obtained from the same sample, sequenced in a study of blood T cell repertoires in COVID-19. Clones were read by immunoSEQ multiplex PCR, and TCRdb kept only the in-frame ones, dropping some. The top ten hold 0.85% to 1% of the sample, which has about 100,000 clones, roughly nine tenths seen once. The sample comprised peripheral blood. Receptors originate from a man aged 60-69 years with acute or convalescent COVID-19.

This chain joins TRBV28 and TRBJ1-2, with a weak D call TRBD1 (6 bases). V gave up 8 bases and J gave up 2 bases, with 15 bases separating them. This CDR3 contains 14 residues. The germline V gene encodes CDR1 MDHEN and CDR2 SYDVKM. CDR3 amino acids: CASRWTEGNYGYTF. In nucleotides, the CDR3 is TGTGCCAGCCGATGGACAGAAGGGAACTATGGCTACACCTTC.

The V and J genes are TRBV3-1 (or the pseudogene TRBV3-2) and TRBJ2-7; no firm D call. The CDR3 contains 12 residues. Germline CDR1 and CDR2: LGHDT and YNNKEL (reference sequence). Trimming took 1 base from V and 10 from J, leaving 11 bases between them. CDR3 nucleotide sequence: TGTGCCAGCAGCCAAGCTACTGACTTACAGTACTTC. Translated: CASSQATDLQYF.

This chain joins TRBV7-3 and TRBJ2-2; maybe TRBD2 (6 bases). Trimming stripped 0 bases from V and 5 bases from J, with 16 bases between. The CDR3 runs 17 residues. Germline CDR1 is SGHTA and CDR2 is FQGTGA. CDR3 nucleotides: TGTGCCAGCAGCTTAACGTCGGTAGCGGTATCAACCGGGGAGCTGTTTTTT. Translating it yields CASSLTSVAVSTGELFF. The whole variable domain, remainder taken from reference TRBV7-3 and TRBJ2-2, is GAGVSQTPSNKVTEKGKYVELRCDPISGHTALYWYRQSLGQGPEFLIYFQGTGAADDSGLPNDRFFAVRPEGSVSTLKIQRTERGDSAVYLCASSLTSVAVSTGELFFGEGSRLTVL.

The CDR3 loop is CASTFTGGYGYTF. Written as DNA, the CDR3 is TGCGCCAGCACCTTCACAGGGGGATACGGCTACACCTTC. This chain connects TRBV5-1 to TRBJ1-2; 8 bases fit TRBD1. The V segment lost 6 bases and the J segment 8 bases; nucleotides outside the gene matches: 9. The germline V gene has CDR1 SGHRS and CDR2 YFSETQ. CDR3 length: 13 amino acids.

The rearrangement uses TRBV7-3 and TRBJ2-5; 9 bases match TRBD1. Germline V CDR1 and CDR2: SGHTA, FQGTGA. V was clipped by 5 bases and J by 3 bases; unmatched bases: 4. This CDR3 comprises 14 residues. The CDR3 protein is CASSPTGGKETQYF. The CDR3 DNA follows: TGTGCCAGCAGCCCCACAGGGGGCAAAGAGACCCAGTACTTC.